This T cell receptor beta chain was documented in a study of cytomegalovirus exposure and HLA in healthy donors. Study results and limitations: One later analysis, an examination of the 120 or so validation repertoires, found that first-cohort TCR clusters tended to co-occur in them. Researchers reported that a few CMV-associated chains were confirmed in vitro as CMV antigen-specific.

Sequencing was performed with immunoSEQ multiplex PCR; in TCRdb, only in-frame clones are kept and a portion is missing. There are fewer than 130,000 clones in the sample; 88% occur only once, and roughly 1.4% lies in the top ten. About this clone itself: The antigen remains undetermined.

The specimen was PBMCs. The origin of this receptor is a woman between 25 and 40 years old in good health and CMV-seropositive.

CDR3 nucleotides: TGTGCCAGCAGCCATTCACTAGCGGGGGGTTCCTACAATGAGCAGTTCTTC. Translation: CASSHSLAGGSYNEQFF. This rearrangement joins TRBV5-4 to TRBJ2-1; 12 bases agree with TRBD2. Germline loops: CDR1 SGHNT, CDR2 YYREEE (reference sequence). The J segment lost 1 base and the V segment lost 4 bases, leaving 6 bases of the junction unmatched. There are 17 residues in the CDR3. Supplemented by reference TRBV5-4 and TRBJ2-1, the full variable domain reads ETGVTQSPTHLIKTRGQQVTLRCSSQSGHNTVSWYQQALGQGPQFIFQYYREEENGRGNFPPRFSGLQFPNYSSELNVNALELDDSALYLCASSHSLAGGSYNEQFFGPGTRLTVL.